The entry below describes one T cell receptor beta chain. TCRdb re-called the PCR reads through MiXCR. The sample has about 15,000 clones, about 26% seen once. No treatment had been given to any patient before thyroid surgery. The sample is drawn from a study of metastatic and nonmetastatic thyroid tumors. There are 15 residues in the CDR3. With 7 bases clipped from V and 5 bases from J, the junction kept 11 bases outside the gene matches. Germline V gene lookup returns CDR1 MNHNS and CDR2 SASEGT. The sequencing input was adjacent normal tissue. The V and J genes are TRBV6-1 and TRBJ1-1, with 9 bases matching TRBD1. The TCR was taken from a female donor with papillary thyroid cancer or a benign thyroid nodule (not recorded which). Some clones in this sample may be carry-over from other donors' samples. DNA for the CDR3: TGTGCCAGCATCGAGATGGGGACAGGGAGAACTGAAGCTTTCTTT. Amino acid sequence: CASIEMGTGRTEAFF.